This T cell receptor (beta chain) emerged from a study of T cells after somatic rescue of genetic block. Produced via immunoSEQ multiplex PCR; TCRdb's table is partial and in-frame only. Counted here are about 120,000 clones, 85% to 95% occurring once; the ten biggest clones make up less than 1.5%. Germline loops: CDR1 SGHDT, CDR2 YYEEEE. The CDR3 sequence is 16 residues long. V lost 1 base and J 1 base, leaving 12 bases between the germline ends. Material for sequencing was peripheral blood mononuclear cells (PBMCs). The sequence was collected from a woman aged 18-29 years. This chain links TRBV5-6 with TRBJ1-5; D not certain. CDR3 amino acids: CASSLNKQLSNQPQHF. CDR3 bases: TGTGCCAGCAGCTTGAATAAACAGTTGAGCAATCAGCCCCAGCATTTT.